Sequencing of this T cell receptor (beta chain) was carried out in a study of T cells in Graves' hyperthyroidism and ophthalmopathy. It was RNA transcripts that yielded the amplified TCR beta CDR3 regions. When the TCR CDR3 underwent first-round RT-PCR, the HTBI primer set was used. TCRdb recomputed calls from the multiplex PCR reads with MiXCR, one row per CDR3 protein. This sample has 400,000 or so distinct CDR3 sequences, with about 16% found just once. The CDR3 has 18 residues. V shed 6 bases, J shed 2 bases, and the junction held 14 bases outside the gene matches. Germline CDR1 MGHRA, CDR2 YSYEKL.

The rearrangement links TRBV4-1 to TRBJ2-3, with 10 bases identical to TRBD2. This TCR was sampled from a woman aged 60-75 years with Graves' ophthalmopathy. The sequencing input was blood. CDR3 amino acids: CASRPWGLAGGPTDTQYF. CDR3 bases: TGCGCCAGCAGACCATGGGGGTTAGCGGGGGGTCCCACAGATACGCAGTATTTT.